These T cell receptor beta chains were read from a single sample in a study of T cell responses to AZD1222 COVID-19 vaccine. This table comes from immunoSEQ multiplex PCR, and its TCRdb copy is limited to in-frame clones, with some not included. The table records tens of thousands of clones, roughly four fifths of them present only once. Source: peripheral blood, taken on day 0 of AZD1222 vaccination. The receptors stem from an adult in good health. CDR3s include the opening cysteine and the closing phenylalanine or tryptophan. A D gene is named only where the DNA matches it firmly. Size tells how often a clone was seen (once, few, many) or the class of an expanded clone, and some rows leave it out.

D | J | V | size | DNA | CDR3
TRBD1 | TRBJ2-3 | TRBV7-9 | NA | TGTGCCGAAGGGGCCGGGACAGGGACAGATACGCAGTATTTT | CAEGAGTGTDTQYF
TRBD2 | TRBJ2-2 | TRBV5-1 | NA | TGCGCCAGCAGCCTCCTCGGACTAGACGGCACCGGGGAGCTGTTTTTT | CASSLLGLDGTGELFF
NA | TRBJ1-5 | TRBV15 | NA | TGTGCCACCAGCAGCCTACAGAGGTCGGGGCAGCCCCAGCATTTT | CATSSLQRSGQPQHF
NA | TRBJ1-5 | TRBV5-1 | once | TGCGCCAGCAGCTTGGAGGGGTTAAGCAATCAGCCCCAGCATTTT | CASSLEGLSNQPQHF
NA | TRBJ1-1 | TRBV5-6 | NA | TGTGCCAGCAACGGCGTGGGGCGGGTGTTCACTGAAGCTTTCTTT | CASNGVGRVFTEAFF
TRBD2 | TRBJ2-7 | TRBV28 | NA | TGTGCCAGCGTCGGGGCTAGCGGGAGGGCCTACGAGCAGTACTTC | CASVGASGRAYEQYF
NA | TRBJ2-3 | TRBV9 | NA | TGTGCCAGCAGCGTAGGTGAAGGAACAGATACGCAGTATTTT | CASSVGEGTDTQYF
TRBD2 | TRBJ2-1 | TRBV4-1 | NA | TGCGCCAGCAGCCAAGGTACTAGCGGGGGACCCTACAATGAGCAGTTCTTC | CASSQGTSGGPYNEQFF
NA | TRBJ2-1 | TRBV29-1 | NA | TGCAGCGTTGAAACGATCAATGAGCAGTTCTTC | CSVETINEQFF
TRBD2 | TRBJ2-7 | TRBV14 | few | TGTGCCAGCAGCCTGGGGACTAGCGGGGCCCGCTACGAGCAGTACTTC | CASSLGTSGARYEQYF
NA | TRBJ2-7 | TRBV19 | NA | TGTGCCAGTAGTAACTACGGGGCAATCGAGCAGTACTTC | CASSNYGAIEQYF
TRBD1 | TRBJ1-1 | TRBV9 | NA | TGTGCCAGCAGCTCTCGGACAGGGTCTGAAGCTTTCTTT | CASSSRTGSEAFF
NA | TRBJ1-4 | TRBV5-1 | NA | TGCGCCAGCAGCTTGGACAGTTCAACTAATGAAAAACTGTTTTTT | CASSLDSSTNEKLFF
TRBD1 | TRBJ2-7 | TRBV3-1/TRBV3-2 | few | TGTGCCAGCAGCCCAGGGGGACCGTCCTCCTACGAGCAGTACTTC | CASSPGGPSSYEQYF
NA | TRBJ1-2 | TRBV18 | once | TGTGCCAGCTCACCCCGTGCCGGGGATTCCTATGGCTACACCTTC | CASSPRAGDSYGYTF
TRBD1 | TRBJ1-1 | TRBV27 | NA | TGTGCCAGCAGTCCACGACAGGGGAACACTGAAGCTTTCTTT | CASSPRQGNTEAFF